This TCR beta chain is from a study of blood T cells in healthy people across ages. Germline V lookup: CDR1 SEHNR, CDR2 FQNEAQ (reference sequence). Trimming stripped 5 bases from V and 4 bases from J, with 20 bases between. The CDR3 is 17 amino acids. The authors ran a second PCR of roughly 6 to 12 cycles using a sample-barcoded 5' primer and a J-beta primer mix. All cDNA molecules were each tagged by a template-switch adaptor with 12 random nucleotides. TCRdb re-analysed the 5' RACE reads in MiXCR, keeping a single row per CDR3 protein. The data show a few hundred thousand distinct CDR3 sequences, around 27% seen once. Separately, the same data were catalogued under a study of T cells of mothers and their children.

The chain couples TRBV7-9 to TRBJ1-4, with a possible D match to TRBD1 (6 bases). The sequence came from a boy aged 2 to 10 in good health. Sequencing was performed on blood. CDR3 protein: CASSQFGGGISNEKLFF. Here the CDR3 DNA reads TGTGCCAGCAGCCAATTCGGGGGCGGGATCAGTAATGAAAAACTGTTTTTT.